This is a list of T cell receptor beta chains from one sample in a study of OX40 agonist ivuxolimab in advanced cancers. Libraries were prepared by immunoSEQ multiplex PCR; TCRdb keeps only in-frame clonotypes and omits some of them. This sample has 12,000 to 15,000 clones, with more than 75% found just once. Source: CD4+ or CD8+ T cells sorted from blood, taken in a trial of the OX40 agonist ivuxolimab. These TCRs come from an adult with an advanced solid tumor such as melanoma, head and neck, liver or kidney cancer. Both conserved end residues are part of each CDR3.

>TRBV2
CASITDQETQYF
>TRBV5-8
CASSLANTEAFF
>TRBV30
CAWTRGTEAFF
>TRBV29-1
CSVDGGSSYNEQFF
>TRBV7-9
CASVLTGTGENIQYF
>TRBV28
CASSLVLGGLMKDSYNEQFF
>TRBV11-2
CASPARWGDAFF
>TRBV27
CASRDPGLGSYEQYF
>TRBV19
CASSIARYNEQFF
>TRBV9
CASSATGDSYNEQFF
>TRBV5-1
CASSPGTGGEKLFF
>TRBV23-1
CDTVVNGYTF
>TRBV29-1
CSVAGQGPFGNTIYF
>TRBV11-2
CASSYWGLDGYTF
>TRBV5-1
CASSLKQGWYEQYF
>TRBV4-1
CASSPRGEGKQYF
>TRBV7-9
CASSPRSNTEAFF
>TRBV6-6
CASSYTYGIYGYTF
>TRBV7-2
CASSDRNYGYTF
>TRBV5-1
CASSRRGGPDEQYF
>TRBV9
CASSPPGTGYNEQFF
>TRBV19
CASSIVHDTDTQYF
>TRBV20-1
CSAKSSYEQYF
>TRBV4-1
CASSLQRGPAREQFF
>TRBV7-6
CASSLGAGMNTEAFF
>TRBV18
CASSPESGGSLFNEQFF
>TRBV13
CASSVPGLYNEQFF
>TRBV6-6
CASRIGTGAHQPQHF
>TRBV7-9
CASSLRVSEAFF
>TRBV14
CASRSGVITDTQYF
>TRBV5-1
CASSLRGPNTEAFF
>TRBV19
CASSILPGLAGTDTQYF
>TRBV25-1
CASSVGPDTQYF
>TRBV9
CASSARDSKNIQYF
>TRBV29-1
CSVESGGITEAFF
>TRBV9
CASRRGTGELFF
>TRBV27
CASSSRNAEAFF
>TRBV7-9
CASSFKLGTDTQYF
>TRBV5-1
CASRQGAIGYTF
>TRBV7-9
CASSGRDRGSGNTIYF
>TRBV9
CASSGTDSYYEQYF
>TRBV4-1
CASSQHRGSNQPQHF
>TRBV6-5
CASSYSKFRNYEQYF
>TRBV7-8
CASSLGWPAGAFF
>TRBV6-1
CASSDLAGGANEQFF
>TRBV4-3
CASSQVNFAPGLNYGYTF
>TRBV5-5
CASSLGPSGANVLTF
>TRBV25-1
CASSEWAETGDTQYF
>TRBV6-1
CASARGALTEAFF
>TRBV10-2
CASTPSRKGNIQYF
>TRBV7-9
CASSPHADTQYF
>TRBV5-4
CASSLRGEKDEQYF
>TRBV18
CASSSRGATNEKLFF
>TRBV5-4
CASSLVETGIYGYTF
>TRBV7-6
CASSLAQTYEQYF
>TRBV19
CASSPGWGAFF